A selection of T cell receptor beta chains follows, all from one sample in a study of cytomegalovirus exposure and HLA in healthy donors. The data were produced by immunoSEQ multiplex PCR, yet TCRdb's version contains in-frame clones alone and is incomplete. This table has approximately 150,000 clones, roughly 79% appearing once. Material: PBMCs. Receptors were obtained from a woman in her fifties or sixties in good health and CMV-seronegative. The CDR3 runs from the conserved cysteine through the conserved F or W. The D gene is left open where the match is weak. The size field is filled for only some rows; it gives once, few, many or a size class.

TRBJ2-1 TRBV11-3 TRBD2 NA CASSPGLAGGPEIAYNEQFF TGTGCCAGCAGCCCCGGACTAGCGGGAGGGCCAGAAATCGCCTACAATGAGCAGTTCTTC
TRBJ1-2 TRBV27 TRBD1 NA CASKSEGTVNYGYTF TGTGCCAGCAAGTCGGAGGGGACAGTAAACTATGGCTACACCTTC
TRBJ1-5 TRBV27 NA NA CASSLRQAVNQPQHF TGTGCCAGCAGTTTAAGACAGGCCGTAAATCAGCCCCAGCATTTT
TRBJ2-2 TRBV28 NA NA CASSFKSVSTGELFF TGTGCCAGCAGTTTTAAGTCAGTTTCCACCGGGGAGCTGTTTTTT
TRBJ1-2 TRBV7-2 TRBD1 NA CASTEAGGHYGYTF TGTGCCAGCACTGAGGCAGGGGGACACTATGGCTACACCTTC
TRBJ2-7 TRBV6-5 NA few CASSYSGLTAYEQYF TGTGCCAGCAGTTACTCCGGCTTGACAGCCTACGAGCAGTACTTC
TRBJ1-5 TRBV5-8 TRBD1 few CASSLGTGINQPQHF TGTGCCAGCAGCTTAGGGACAGGGATTAATCAGCCCCAGCATTTT
TRBJ1-5 TRBV4-3 NA NA CASSQDGAGRGQPQHF TGCGCCAGCAGCCAAGATGGGGCAGGGCGGGGACAGCCCCAGCATTTT
TRBJ1-5 TRBV7-8 NA NA CASSLLSEFNQPQHF TGTGCCAGCAGCTTACTGTCCGAGTTCAATCAGCCCCAGCATTTT
TRBJ2-2 TRBV18 TRBD2 once CASSRKLAGGTGELFF TGTGCCAGCTCACGTAAGCTAGCGGGAGGCACCGGGGAGCTGTTTTTT
TRBJ2-4 TRBV5-6 TRBD1 few CASSFYRTGLAKNIQYF TGTGCCAGCAGCTTCTATCGGACAGGTTTAGCCAAAAACATTCAGTACTTC
TRBJ2-6 TRBV4-1 NA NA CASSVQTSGANVLTF TGCGCCAGCAGCGTACAAACCTCTGGGGCCAACGTCCTGACTTTC
TRBJ1-4 TRBV30 TRBD1 NA CAWSFGDRGGKLFF TGTGCCTGGAGTTTCGGGGACAGGGGTGGAAAACTGTTTTTT
TRBJ1-2 TRBV4-2 NA NA CASSQAGIANYGYTF TGTGCCAGCAGCCAAGCAGGTATAGCTAACTATGGCTACACCTTC
TRBJ1-2 TRBV19 NA NA CASSVGAYYGYTF TGTGCCAGTAGCGTGGGGGCATACTATGGCTACACCTTC
TRBJ2-2 TRBV14 TRBD1 NA CASSQDWTGVRTGELFF TGTGCCAGCAGCCAAGACTGGACAGGGGTTCGGACCGGGGAGCTGTTTTTT
TRBJ2-1 TRBV15 NA NA CATSRERYNEQFF TGTGCCACCAGCAGAGAGCGATACAATGAGCAGTTCTTC
TRBJ2-3 TRBV2 TRBD2 NA CASSTGTSGGLDTQYF TGTGCCAGCAGTACCGGGACTAGCGGGGGGTTAGATACGCAGTATTTT
TRBJ1-5 TRBV6-1 NA NA CASSDGQFNQPQHF TGTGCCAGCAGTGACGGACAGTTCAATCAGCCCCAGCATTTT
TRBJ1-2 TRBV27 NA NA CASSLNSGSGYTF TGTGCCAGCAGTTTAAACAGCGGCTCAGGCTACACCTTC
TRBJ1-1 TRBV5-1 NA once CASSFQGGTEAFF TGCGCCAGCAGCTTCCAGGGAGGCACTGAAGCTTTCTTT
TRBJ1-2 TRBV29-1 NA NA CSVEGQGMARTF TGCAGCGTTGAAGGGCAGGGGATGGCTAGGACCTTC
TRBJ2-3 TRBV19 TRBD1 NA CASSASGQGGDTQYF TGTGCCAGTAGTGCCTCGGGACAGGGGGGAGATACGCAGTATTTT
TRBJ2-5 TRBV11-2 NA once CASSLNLRDRETQYF TGTGCCAGCAGCTTAAATTTGCGGGATCGAGAGACCCAGTACTTC
TRBJ2-3 TRBV5-4 TRBD1 NA CASSLSVGTVTDTQYF TGTGCCAGCAGCTTGTCTGTGGGGACAGTCACAGATACGCAGTATTTT
TRBJ2-7 TRBV7-2 TRBD2 NA CASSSSGGDNYEQYF TGTGCCAGCAGCTCGAGCGGGGGGGATAACTACGAGCAGTACTTC
TRBJ2-1 TRBV7-8 TRBD2 NA CASERDYFSYNEQFF TGTGCCAGCGAGCGGGACTATTTCTCCTACAATGAGCAGTTCTTC
TRBJ2-2 TRBV4-1 NA many CASSAQGTTGELFF TGCGCCAGCAGCGCACAGGGTACCACCGGGGAGCTGTTTTTT
TRBJ1-4 TRBV28 NA NA CASSFDFRGEKLFF TGTGCCAGCAGTTTTGACTTCCGTGGTGAAAAACTGTTTTTT
TRBJ2-1 TRBV7-2 TRBD1 NA CASSLGDRGLGEQFF TGTGCCAGCAGCTTAGGGGACAGGGGGCTTGGTGAGCAGTTCTTC
TRBJ2-1 TRBV28 NA NA CASSFANSDEQFF TGTGCCAGCAGTTTCGCGAACTCTGATGAGCAGTTCTTC
TRBJ2-2 TRBV19 TRBD1 NA CASSWGGQGNTGELFF TGTGCCAGTAGCTGGGGGGGACAGGGAAACACCGGGGAGCTGTTTTTT
TRBJ1-1 TRBV6-1 NA NA CASSDRVNTEAFF TGTGCCAGCAGTGACAGGGTGAACACTGAAGCTTTCTTT
TRBJ2-5 TRBV28 TRBD1 NA CASSLFYGQGETQYF TGTGCCAGCAGTTTATTTTACGGACAGGGAGAGACCCAGTACTTC
TRBJ2-7 TRBV19 NA NA CASGQAEGEQYF TGTGCCAGTGGCCAGGCGGAGGGGGAGCAGTACTTC
TRBJ2-2 TRBV2 TRBD2 NA CASSDDGGANTGELFF TGTGCCAGCAGTGATGACGGGGGGGCGAACACCGGGGAGCTGTTTTTT
TRBJ2-1 TRBV29-1 NA NA CSGVGTIEQFF TGCAGCGGGGTCGGGACAATCGAGCAGTTCTTC
TRBJ1-2 TRBV5-6 NA NA CASSAGLLRYGYTF TGTGCCAGCAGCGCGGGCCTGCTGAGGTATGGCTACACCTTC
TRBJ2-1 TRBV28 NA NA CASSVYKLVGISSYNEQFF TGTGCCAGCAGTGTTTATAAACTAGTCGGGATAAGTTCCTACAATGAGCAGTTCTTC
TRBJ2-1 TRBV18 NA NA CASSPLADSYNEQFF TGTGCCAGCTCGCCCTTGGCGGACTCCTACAATGAGCAGTTCTTC
TRBJ1-1 TRBV5-4 TRBD1 NA CASSPGQAEAFF TGTGCCAGCAGCCCAGGACAGGCTGAAGCTTTCTTT